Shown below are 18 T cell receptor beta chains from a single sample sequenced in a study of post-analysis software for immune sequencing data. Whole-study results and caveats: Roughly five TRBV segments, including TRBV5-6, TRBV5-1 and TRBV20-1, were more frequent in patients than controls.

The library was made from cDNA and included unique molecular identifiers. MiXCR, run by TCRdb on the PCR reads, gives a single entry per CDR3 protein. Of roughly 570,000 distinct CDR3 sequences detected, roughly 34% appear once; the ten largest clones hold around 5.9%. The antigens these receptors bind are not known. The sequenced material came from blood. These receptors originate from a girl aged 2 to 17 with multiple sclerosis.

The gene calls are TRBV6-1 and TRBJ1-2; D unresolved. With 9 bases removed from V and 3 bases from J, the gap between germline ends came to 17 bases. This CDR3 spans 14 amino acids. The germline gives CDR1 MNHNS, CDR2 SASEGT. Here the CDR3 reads CASPGPNGDYGYTF. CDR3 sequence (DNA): TGTGCCAGTCCTGGGCCCAACGGGGACTATGGCTACACCTTC.

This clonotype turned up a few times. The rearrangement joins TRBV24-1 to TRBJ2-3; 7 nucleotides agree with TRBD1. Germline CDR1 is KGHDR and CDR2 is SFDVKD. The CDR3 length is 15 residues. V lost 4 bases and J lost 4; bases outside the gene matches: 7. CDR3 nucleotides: TGTGCCACCAGTGACCCGGGACAGTCACCAGATACGCAGTATTTT. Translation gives CATSDPGQSPDTQYF.

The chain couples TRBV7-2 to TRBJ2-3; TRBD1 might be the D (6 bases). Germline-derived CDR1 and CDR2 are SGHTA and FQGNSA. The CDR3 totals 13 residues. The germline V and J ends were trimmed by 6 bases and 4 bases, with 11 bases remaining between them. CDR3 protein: CASRATGADTQYF. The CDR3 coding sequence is TGTGCCAGCAGGGCGACAGGAGCAGATACGCAGTATTTT.

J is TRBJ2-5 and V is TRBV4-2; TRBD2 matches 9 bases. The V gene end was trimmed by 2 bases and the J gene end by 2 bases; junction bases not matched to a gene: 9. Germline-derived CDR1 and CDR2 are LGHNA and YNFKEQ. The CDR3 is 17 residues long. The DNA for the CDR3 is TGTGCCAGCAGCCAATTACCCGGACTAGCGTTTCAAGAGACCCAGTACTTC. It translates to CASSQLPGLAFQETQYF.

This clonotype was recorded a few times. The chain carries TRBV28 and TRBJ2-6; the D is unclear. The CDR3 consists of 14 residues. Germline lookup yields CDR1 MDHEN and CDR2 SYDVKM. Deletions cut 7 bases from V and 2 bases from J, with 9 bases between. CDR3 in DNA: TGTGCCAGCACCGAATACACTGGGGCCAACGTCCTGACTTTC. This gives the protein CASTEYTGANVLTF.

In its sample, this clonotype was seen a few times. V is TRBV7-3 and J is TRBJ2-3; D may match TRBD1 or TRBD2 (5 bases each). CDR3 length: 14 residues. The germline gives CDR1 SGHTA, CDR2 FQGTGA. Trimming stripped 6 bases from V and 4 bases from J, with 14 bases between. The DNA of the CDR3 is TGTGCCAGCAGTCCGGGACCTTCCCCAGATACGCAGTATTTT. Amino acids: CASSPGPSPDTQYF.

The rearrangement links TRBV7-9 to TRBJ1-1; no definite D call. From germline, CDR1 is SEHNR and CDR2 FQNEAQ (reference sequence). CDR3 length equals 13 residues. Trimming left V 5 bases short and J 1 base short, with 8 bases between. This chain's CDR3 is CASSVSSNTEAFF. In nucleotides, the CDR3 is TGTGCCAGCAGCGTGAGTTCGAACACTGAAGCTTTCTTT.

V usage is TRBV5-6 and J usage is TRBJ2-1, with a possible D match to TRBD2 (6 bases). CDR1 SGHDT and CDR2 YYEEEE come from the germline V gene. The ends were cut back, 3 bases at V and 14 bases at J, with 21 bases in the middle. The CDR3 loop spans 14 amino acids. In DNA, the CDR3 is TGTGCCAGCAGCTCAGCACCGGGACTTAGAGGGGAGTTCTTC. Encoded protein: CASSSAPGLRGEFF.

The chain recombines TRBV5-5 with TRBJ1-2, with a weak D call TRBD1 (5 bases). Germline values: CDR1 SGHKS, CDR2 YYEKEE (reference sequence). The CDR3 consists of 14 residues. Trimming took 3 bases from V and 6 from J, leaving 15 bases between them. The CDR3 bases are TGTGCCAGCAGCTGGGTGCGGGGGGAGAATGGCTACACCTTC. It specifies CASSWVRGENGYTF.

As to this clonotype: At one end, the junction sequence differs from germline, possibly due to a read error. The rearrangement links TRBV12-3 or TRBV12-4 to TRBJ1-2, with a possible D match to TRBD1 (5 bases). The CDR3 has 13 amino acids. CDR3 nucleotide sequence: TGTGCCAGCAGTCCCAAGTCAGGGTATGGCCACACCTTC. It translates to CASSPKSGYGHTF.

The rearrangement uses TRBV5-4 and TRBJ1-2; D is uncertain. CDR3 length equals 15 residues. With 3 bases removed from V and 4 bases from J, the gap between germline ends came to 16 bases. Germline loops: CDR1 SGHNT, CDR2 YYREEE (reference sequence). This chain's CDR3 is CASSSLGGNIYGYTF. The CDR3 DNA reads TGTGCCAGCAGCTCGTTGGGTGGCAACATCTATGGCTACACCTTC.

The chain's CDR3 is CASSLAELGDTQYF. CDR3 DNA sequence: TGTGCCAGCAGTTTAGCAGAACTGGGAGATACGCAGTATTTT. V gene TRBV12-3 or TRBV12-4 combines with J gene TRBJ2-3; D gene ambiguous. Trimming stripped 0 bases from V and 5 bases from J, with 9 bases between. The CDR3 loop spans 14 amino acids.

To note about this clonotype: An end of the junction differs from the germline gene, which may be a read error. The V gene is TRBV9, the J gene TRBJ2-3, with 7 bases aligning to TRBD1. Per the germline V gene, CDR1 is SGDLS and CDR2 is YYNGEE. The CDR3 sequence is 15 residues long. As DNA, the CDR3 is TGTGTCAGCAGCGTAGATCAGGGGGGCACAGATACGCAGTATTTT. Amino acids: CVSSVDQGGTDTQYF.

The CDR3 DNA sequence: TGTGCCAGTAGTATACTTGGCACCGGGGAGCTGTTTTTT. It codes for CASSILGTGELFF. This chain joins TRBV19 and TRBJ2-2; D unresolved. CDR1 and CDR2 from the germline V gene are LNHDA and SQIVND (reference sequence). The CDR3 covers 13 residues. Between the trimmed V and J ends, which lost 2 bases and 4 bases, there was a span of 5 bases.

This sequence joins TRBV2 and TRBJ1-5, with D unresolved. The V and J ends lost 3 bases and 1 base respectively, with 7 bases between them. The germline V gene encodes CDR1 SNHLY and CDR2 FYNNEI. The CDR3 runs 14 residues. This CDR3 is CASSEVGSNQPQHF. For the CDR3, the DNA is TGTGCCAGCAGTGAGGTGGGAAGCAATCAGCCCCAGCATTTT.

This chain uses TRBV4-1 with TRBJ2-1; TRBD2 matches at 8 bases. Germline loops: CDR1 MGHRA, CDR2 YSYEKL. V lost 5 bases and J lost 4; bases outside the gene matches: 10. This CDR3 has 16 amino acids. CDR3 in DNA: TGCGCCAGCAGCTCTCGCGGCGCGGGGGGTTACAATGAGCAGTTCTTC. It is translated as CASSSRGAGGYNEQFF.

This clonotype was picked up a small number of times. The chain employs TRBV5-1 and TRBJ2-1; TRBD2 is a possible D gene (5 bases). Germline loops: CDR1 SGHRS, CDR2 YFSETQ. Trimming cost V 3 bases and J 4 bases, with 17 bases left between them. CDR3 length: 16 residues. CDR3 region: CASSSGEGARYNEQFF. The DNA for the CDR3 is TGCGCCAGCAGCTCAGGAGAGGGTGCGAGATACAATGAGCAGTTCTTC.

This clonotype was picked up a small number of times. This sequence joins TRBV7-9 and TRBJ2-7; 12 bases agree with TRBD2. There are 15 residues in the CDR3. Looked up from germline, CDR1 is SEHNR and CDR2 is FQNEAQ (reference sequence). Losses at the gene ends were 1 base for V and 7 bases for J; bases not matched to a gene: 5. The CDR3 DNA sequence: TGTGCCAGCAGCTTAGGACTAGCGGGGGACTTGGAGCAGTACTTC. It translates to CASSLGLAGDLEQYF.